This entry concerns a single TCR beta chain. Its target is unknown. V lost 5 bases and J lost 2; bases outside the gene matches: 11. Germline V gene lookup returns CDR1 SGHAT and CDR2 FQNNGV. The CDR3 is made up of 16 amino acids. Once obtained from cultured CD4+ T cells, the DNA was sequenced using the Oncomine TCR Beta short-read assay. TCRdb itself ran the PCR reads through MiXCR, one entry per CDR3 protein. The data contain over 9,000 distinct CDR3 sequences, under 65% of them singletons. This record belongs to a study of vaccination and CD4 T cells after COVID-19. Study background: Culture controls were given either a CEFX pool, an HIV-1 Nef pool, or no peptide.

Treatment: 10-day PBMC culture with coronavirus spike peptide pools or control peptides (ViraFEST assay). After being plated at a few million per well, PBMCs were cultured with about 10 IU/ml IL-2 and approximately 10 ug/ml peptide pools. The clonotype originates from a human donor who had recovered from COVID-19. Sample: CD4+ T cells from blood, cultured in vitro. This chain links TRBV11-2 with TRBJ2-7; 8 bases match TRBD2. CDR3 DNA sequence: TGTGCCAGCAGCCCCCTCCGGGGGGGGGGGGCCTACGAGCAGTACTTC. Translating gives CASSPLRGGGAYEQYF.